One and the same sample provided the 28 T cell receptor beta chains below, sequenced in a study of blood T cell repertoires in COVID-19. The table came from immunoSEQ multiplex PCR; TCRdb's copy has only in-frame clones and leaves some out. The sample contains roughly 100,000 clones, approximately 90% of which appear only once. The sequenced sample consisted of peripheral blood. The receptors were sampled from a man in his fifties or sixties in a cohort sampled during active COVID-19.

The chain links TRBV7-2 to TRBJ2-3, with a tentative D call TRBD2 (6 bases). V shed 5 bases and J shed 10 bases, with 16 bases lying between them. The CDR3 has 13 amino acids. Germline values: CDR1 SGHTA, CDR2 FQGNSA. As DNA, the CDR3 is TGTGCCAGCAGCCTCTTAGGGCGGGGCCCGCAGTATTTT. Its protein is CASSLLGRGPQYF.

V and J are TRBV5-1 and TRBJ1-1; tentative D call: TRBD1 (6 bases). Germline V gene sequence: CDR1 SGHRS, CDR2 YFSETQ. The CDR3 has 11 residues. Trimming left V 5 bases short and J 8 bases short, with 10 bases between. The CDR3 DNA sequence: TGCGCCAGCAGGGCCGGGACAGAAGCTTTCTTT. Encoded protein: CASRAGTEAFF.

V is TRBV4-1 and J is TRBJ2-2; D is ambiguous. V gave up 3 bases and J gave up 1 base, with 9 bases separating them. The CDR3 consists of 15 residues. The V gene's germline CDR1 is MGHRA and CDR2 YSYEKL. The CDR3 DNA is TGCGCCAGCAGCCAGGGCCCCTTGAACACCGGGGAGCTGTTTTTT. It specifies CASSQGPLNTGELFF.

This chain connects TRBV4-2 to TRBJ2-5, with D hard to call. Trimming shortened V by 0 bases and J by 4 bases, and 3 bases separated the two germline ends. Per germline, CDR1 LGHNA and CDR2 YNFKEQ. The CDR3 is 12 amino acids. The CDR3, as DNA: TGTGCCAGCAGCCAAGACCGAGAGACCCAGTACTTC. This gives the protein CASSQDRETQYF.

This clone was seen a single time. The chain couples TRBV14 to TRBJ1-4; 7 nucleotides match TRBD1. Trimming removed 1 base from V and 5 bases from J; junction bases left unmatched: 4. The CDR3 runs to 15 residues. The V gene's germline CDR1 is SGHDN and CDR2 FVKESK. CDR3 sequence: CASSQAGQINEKLFF. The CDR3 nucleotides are TGTGCCAGCAGCCAAGCGGGACAGATAAATGAAAAACTGTTTTTT.

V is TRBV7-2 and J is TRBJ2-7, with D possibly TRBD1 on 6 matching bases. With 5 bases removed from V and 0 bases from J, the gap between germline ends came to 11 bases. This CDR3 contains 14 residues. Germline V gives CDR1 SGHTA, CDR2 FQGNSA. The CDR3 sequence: CASSLDRNSYEQYF. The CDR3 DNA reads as TGTGCCAGCAGCCTCGACAGGAACTCCTACGAGCAGTACTTC.

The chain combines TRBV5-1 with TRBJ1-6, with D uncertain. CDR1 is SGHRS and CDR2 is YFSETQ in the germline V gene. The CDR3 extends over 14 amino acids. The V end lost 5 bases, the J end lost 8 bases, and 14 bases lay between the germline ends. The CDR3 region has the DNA TGCGCCAGCAGTACGGCCCAGCTAGATTCACCCCTCCACTTT. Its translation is CASSTAQLDSPLHF.

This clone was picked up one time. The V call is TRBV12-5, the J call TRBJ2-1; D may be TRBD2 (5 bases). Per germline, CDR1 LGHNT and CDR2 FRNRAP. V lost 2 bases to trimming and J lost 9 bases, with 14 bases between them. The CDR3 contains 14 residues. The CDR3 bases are TGTGCTAGTGGTTTGCTTTCCGGGGTCCTTGAGCAGTTCTTC. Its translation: CASGLLSGVLEQFF. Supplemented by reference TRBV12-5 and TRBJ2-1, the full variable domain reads DARVTQTPRHKVTEMGQEVTMRCQPILGHNTVFWYRQTMMQGLELLAYFRNRAPLDDSGMPKDRFSAEMPDATLATLKIQPSEPRDSAVYFCASGLLSGVLEQFFGPGTRLTVL.

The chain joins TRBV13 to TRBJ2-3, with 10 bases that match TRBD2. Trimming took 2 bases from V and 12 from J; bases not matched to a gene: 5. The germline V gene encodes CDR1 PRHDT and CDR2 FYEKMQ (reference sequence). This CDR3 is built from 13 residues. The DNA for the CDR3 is TGTGCCAGCAGCTTACCCAAGCGGGGGGGCCAGTATTTT. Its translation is CASSLPKRGGQYF.

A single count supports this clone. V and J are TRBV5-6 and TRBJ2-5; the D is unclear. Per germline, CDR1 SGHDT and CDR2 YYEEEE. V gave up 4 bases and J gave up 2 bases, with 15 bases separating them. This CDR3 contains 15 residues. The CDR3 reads CASSLEPIIQETQYF. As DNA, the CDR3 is TGTGCCAGCAGCCTCGAGCCCATTATTCAAGAGACCCAGTACTTC.

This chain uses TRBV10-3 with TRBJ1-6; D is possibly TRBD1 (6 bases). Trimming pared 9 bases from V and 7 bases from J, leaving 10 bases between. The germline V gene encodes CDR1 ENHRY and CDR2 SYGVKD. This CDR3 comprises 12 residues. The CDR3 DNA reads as TGTGCCATAACCACAGGGAATTCACCCCTCCACTTT. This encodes CAITTGNSPLHF.

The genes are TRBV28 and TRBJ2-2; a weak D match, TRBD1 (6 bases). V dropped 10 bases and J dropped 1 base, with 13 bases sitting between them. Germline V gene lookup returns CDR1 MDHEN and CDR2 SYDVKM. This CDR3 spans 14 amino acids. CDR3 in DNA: TGTGCCACACAGGGTATTCGGAACACCGGGGAGCTGTTTTTT. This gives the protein CATQGIRNTGELFF.

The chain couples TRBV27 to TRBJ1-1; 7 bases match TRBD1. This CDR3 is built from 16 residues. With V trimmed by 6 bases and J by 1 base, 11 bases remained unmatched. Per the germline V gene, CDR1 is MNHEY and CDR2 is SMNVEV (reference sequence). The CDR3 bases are TGTGCCAGCAGCCTCTTTGGGGACAGAGGGAACACTGAAGCTTTCTTT. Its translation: CASSLFGDRGNTEAFF.

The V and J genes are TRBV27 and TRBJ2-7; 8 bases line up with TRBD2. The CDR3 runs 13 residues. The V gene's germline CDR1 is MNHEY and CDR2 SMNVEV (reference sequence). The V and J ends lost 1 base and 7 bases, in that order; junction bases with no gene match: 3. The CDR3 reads CASSLLAGKEQYV. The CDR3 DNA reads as TGTGCCAGCAGTTTATTAGCGGGGAAAGAGCAGTACGTC.

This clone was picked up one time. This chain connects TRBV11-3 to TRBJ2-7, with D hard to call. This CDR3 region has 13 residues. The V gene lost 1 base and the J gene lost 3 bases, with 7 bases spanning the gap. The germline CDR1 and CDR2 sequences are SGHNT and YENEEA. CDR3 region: CASSLVKSYEQYF. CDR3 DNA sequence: TGTGCCAGCAGCTTAGTCAAGAGCTACGAGCAGTACTTC.

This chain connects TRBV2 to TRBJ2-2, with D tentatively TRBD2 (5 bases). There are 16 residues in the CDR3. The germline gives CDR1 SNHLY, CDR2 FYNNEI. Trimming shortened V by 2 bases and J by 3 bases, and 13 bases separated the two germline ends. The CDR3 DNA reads TGTGCCAGCAGTGAATGGCGGGTTGAGGACACCGGGGAGCTGTTTTTT. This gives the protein CASSEWRVEDTGELFF.

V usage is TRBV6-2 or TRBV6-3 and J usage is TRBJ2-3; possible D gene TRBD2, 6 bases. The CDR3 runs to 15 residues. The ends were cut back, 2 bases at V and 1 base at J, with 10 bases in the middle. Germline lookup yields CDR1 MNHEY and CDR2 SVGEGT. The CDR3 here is CASSYEIAGTDTQYF. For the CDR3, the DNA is TGTGCCAGCAGTTACGAGATAGCGGGCACAGATACGCAGTATTTT.

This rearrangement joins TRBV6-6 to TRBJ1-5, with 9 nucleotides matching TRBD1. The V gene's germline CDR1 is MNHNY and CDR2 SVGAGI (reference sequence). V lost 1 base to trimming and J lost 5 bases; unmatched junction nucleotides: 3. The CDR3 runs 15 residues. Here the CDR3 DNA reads TGTGCCAGCAGTTACTTACAGGGGGCCGATCAGCCCCAGCATTTT. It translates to CASSYLQGADQPQHF.

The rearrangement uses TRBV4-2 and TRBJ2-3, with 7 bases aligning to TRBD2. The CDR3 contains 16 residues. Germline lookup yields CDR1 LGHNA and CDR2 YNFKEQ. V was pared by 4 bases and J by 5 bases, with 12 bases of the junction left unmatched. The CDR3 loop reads CASSLGRGKVGDTQYF. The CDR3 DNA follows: TGTGCCAGCAGCCTAGGGCGGGGGAAGGTGGGAGATACGCAGTATTTT.

The CDR3, as DNA: TGCAGCGTTGCCTCCGGGATGAACTATGGCTACACCTTC. Amino acid sequence: CSVASGMNYGYTF. V usage is TRBV29-1 and J usage is TRBJ1-2; D is unclear. V dropped 4 bases and J dropped 2 bases, with 11 bases sitting between them. There are 13 residues in the CDR3. Germline values: CDR1 SQVTM, CDR2 ANQGSEA.

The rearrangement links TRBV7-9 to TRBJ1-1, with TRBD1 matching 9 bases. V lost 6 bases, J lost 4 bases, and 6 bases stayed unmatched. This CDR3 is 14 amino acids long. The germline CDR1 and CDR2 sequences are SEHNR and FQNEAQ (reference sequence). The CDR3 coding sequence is TGTGCCAGCAGACTACAGGGGGCAGGCACTGAAGCTTTCTTT. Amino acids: CASRLQGAGTEAFF.

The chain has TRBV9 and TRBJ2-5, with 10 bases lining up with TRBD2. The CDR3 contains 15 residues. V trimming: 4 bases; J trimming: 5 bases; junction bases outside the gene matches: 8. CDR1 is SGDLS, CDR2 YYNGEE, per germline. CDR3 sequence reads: CASSPNTAGGETQYF. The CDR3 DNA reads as TGTGCCAGCAGCCCAAATACAGCGGGGGGGGAGACCCAGTACTTC. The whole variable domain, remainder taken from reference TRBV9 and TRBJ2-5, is DSGVTQTPKHLITATGQRVTLRCSPRSGDLSVYWYQQSLDQGLQFLIQYYNGEERAKGNILERFSAQQFPDLHSELNLSSLELGDSALYFCASSPNTAGGETQYFGPGTRLLVL.

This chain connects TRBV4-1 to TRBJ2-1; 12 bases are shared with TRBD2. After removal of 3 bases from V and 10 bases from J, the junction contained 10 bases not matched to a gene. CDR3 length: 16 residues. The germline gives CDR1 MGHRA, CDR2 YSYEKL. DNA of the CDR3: TGCGCCAGCAGCCACAGGACTAGCGGGGCCCCAAGGGAGCAGTTCTTC. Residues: CASSHRTSGAPREQFF.

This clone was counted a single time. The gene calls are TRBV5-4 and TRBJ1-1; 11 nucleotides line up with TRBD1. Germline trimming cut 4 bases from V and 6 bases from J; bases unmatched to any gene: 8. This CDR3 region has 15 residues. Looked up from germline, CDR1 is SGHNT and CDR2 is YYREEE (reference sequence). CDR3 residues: CASSPQRDRGSEAFF. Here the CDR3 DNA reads TGTGCCAGCAGCCCGCAGAGGGACAGGGGGTCTGAAGCTTTCTTT.

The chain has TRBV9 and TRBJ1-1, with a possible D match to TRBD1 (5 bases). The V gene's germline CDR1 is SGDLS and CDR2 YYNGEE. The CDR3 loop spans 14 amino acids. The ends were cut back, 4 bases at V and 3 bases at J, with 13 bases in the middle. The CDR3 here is CASSREGRDTEAFF. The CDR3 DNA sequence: TGTGCCAGCAGCCGGGAGGGCAGGGACACTGAAGCTTTCTTT.

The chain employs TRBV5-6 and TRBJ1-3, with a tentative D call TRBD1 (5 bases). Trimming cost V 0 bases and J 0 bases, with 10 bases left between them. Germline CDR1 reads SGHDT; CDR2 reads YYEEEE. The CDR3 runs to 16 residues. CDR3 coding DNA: TGTGCCAGCAGCTTGGGAACAGGCACCTCTGGAAACACCATATATTTT. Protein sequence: CASSLGTGTSGNTIYF.

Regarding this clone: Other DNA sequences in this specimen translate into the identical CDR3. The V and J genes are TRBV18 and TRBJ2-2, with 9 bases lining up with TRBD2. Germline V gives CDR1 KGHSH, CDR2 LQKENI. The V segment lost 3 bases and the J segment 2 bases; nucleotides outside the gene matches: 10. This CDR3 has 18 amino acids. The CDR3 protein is CASSPRSAGGPNTGELFF. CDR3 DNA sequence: TGTGCCAGCTCACCGCGGTCAGCGGGGGGCCCTAACACCGGGGAGCTGTTTTTT. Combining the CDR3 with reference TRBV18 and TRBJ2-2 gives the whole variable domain NAGVMQNPRHLVRRRGQEARLRCSPMKGHSHVYWYRQLPEEGLKFMVYLQKENIIDESGMPKERFSAEFPKEGPSILRIQQVVRGDSAAYFCASSPRSAGGPNTGELFFGEGSRLTVL.

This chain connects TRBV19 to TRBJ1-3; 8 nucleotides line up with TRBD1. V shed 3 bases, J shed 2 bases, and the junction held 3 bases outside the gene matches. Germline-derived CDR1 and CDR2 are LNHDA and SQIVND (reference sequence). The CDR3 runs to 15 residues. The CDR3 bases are TGTGCCAGTAGTATCCCGACAGGGGCTGGAAACACCATATATTTT. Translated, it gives CASSIPTGAGNTIYF.